The TCR beta chain described here comes from a study of blood T cell repertoires in COVID-19. J gave up 4 bases and V 10 bases, and 13 bases lay outside the gene matches. Germline V gene lookup returns CDR1 MDHEN and CDR2 SYDVKM. The CDR3 is 16 amino acids. Data came from immunoSEQ multiplex PCR; TCRdb stores just in-frame clones and leaves some out. The table has 390,000 or so clones, 85% to 90% seen once. This receptor was identified in a man between 18 and 29 years old with active or convalescent COVID-19. The specimen sequenced was peripheral blood. This chain joins TRBV28 and TRBJ2-2; 9 bases align to TRBD1. The CDR3 nucleotides read TGTGCCACCCATTACACAGGGGGCGCCGGCACCGGGGAGCTGTTTTTT. This sequence encodes CATHYTGGAGTGELFF.